The rows below give T cell receptor beta chains drawn from one sample of a study of OX40 agonist ivuxolimab in advanced cancers. Here immunoSEQ multiplex PCR was the method, and the copy in TCRdb shows in-frame clones only, minus some. This table holds roughly 140,000 clones, roughly 94% found once. Here the sequenced sample was CD4+ or CD8+ T cells sorted from blood, taken in a trial of the OX40 agonist ivuxolimab. These receptors all stem from an adult with an advanced solid tumor such as melanoma, head and neck, liver or kidney cancer. Each CDR3 is given with its conserved first and last residue. A D gene is named only where the DNA matches it firmly. Some rows mark clone size as missing; the rest say once, few, many or name a class of expanded clone.

>TRBV6-1|TRBD2|TRBJ2-5|.
TGTGCCAGCGGTGCGCACCGACTAGCTCACGAGACCCAGTACTTC
CASGAHRLAHETQYF
>TRBV10-3|.|TRBJ2-1|.
TGTGCCATCAGTGAGTTGAGTGCCGGCGGATACAATGAGCAGTTCTTC
CAISELSAGGYNEQFF
>TRBV6-6|.|TRBJ2-7|.
TGTGCCAGCAGCCGATACGGGACGGCCACCTACGAGCAGTACTTC
CASSRYGTATYEQYF
>TRBV5-3|TRBD1|TRBJ1-2|.
TGTGCCAGCAGCTTGGTAAGGGACAGCAACTATGGCTACACCTTC
CASSLVRDSNYGYTF
>TRBV19|TRBD2|TRBJ2-3|once
TGTGCCAGTAGTATAAAAGCGGGAAAGACAGATACGCAGTATTTT
CASSIKAGKTDTQYF
>TRBV15|.|TRBJ2-3|.
TGTGCCACCAGCAGAGATAGCCTCCTAGCAGGCACAGATACGCAGTATTTT
CATSRDSLLAGTDTQYF
>TRBV5-1|TRBD1|TRBJ2-7|.
TGCGCCAGCAGCTTGGGGCCCGGGACAGCGACCTACGAGCAGTACTTC
CASSLGPGTATYEQYF
>TRBV7-9|.|TRBJ1-1|.
TGTGCCAGCAGCTTCCCGAACACTGAAGCTTTCTTT
CASSFPNTEAFF
>TRBV6-6|TRBD1|TRBJ1-1|once
TGTGCCAGCAGGCCCTGGACAGGGGGAGCTTTCTTT
CASRPWTGGAFF
>TRBV18|.|TRBJ1-3|.
TGTGCCAGCTCACGCCTCAAACCACCGGGAAACACCATATATTTT
CASSRLKPPGNTIYF
>TRBV7-9|TRBD1|TRBJ1-2|.
TGCGCCAGCAGCCAAGGGGACAGTTCGGCCTATGGCTACACCTTC
CASSQGDSSAYGYTF
>TRBV11-1|.|TRBJ1-1|.
TGTGCCAGCAGCTTACGCAGAGCGAACACTGAAGCTTTCTTT
CASSLRRANTEAFF
>TRBV19|TRBD1|TRBJ1-3|.
TGTGCCAGTAGTACCGCCCGGGACAGCTTGGGAAACACCATATATTTT
CASSTARDSLGNTIYF
>TRBV6-1|.|TRBJ1-2|.
TGTGCCAGCACCTGGGCTCATGGCTACACCTTC
CASTWAHGYTF
>TRBV19|.|TRBJ1-2|.
TGTGCCAGTAGTATCCGGGGGGAGAGGGGCTACACCTTC
CASSIRGERGYTF
>TRBV7-2|.|TRBJ1-2|.
TGTGCCAGCAGCTTTTCAGGGGACAACTATGGCTACACCTTC
CASSFSGDNYGYTF
>TRBV27|.|TRBJ1-2|.
TGTGCCAGCAGTCTCCGGGACGGGAGCCGAAGCTACACCTTC
CASSLRDGSRSYTF
>TRBV18|.|TRBJ1-1|.
TGTGCCAGCTCTATAATAAGGCGGGTCACTGAAGCTTTCTTT
CASSIIRRVTEAFF
>TRBV6-5|.|TRBJ1-1|.
TGTGCCAGCAGTTACACCGACAGGCCTGGTCCTGAAGCTTTCTTT
CASSYTDRPGPEAFF
>TRBV6-6|TRBD2|TRBJ2-7|.
TGTGCCAGCAGTTCCCCGGGACTAGCATCAGAGCAGTACTTC
CASSSPGLASEQYF
>TRBV5-1|.|TRBJ1-1|once
TGCGCCAGCAGCCTCCAATCGGGGGGCGATACCTTGAACACTGAAGCTTTCTTT
CASSLQSGGDTLNTEAFF
>TRBV9|TRBD1|TRBJ2-7|.
TGTGCCAGCAGTGAAACCGGGACAGATACCTACGAGCAGTACTTC
CASSETGTDTYEQYF
>TRBV7-2|.|TRBJ1-1|.
TGTGCCAGCAGCTACGAACTTGCGAGGGCTTTCTTT
CASSYELARAFF
>TRBV6-1|TRBD1|TRBJ1-4|.
TGTGCCAGCAGTCCATGGACAGGGGGGGATGAAAAACTGTTTTTT
CASSPWTGGDEKLFF
>TRBV5-1|.|TRBJ1-4|.
TGCGCCAGCAGCTTGGCCCCGGGACCGGCAGATAATGAAAAACTGTTTTTT
CASSLAPGPADNEKLFF
>TRBV5-1|.|TRBJ1-6|.
TGCGCCAGCAGCTTGGACAGGAGCTCCTATAATTCACCCCTCCACTTT
CASSLDRSSYNSPLHF
>TRBV11-3|TRBD1|TRBJ2-7|.
TGTGCCAGCAGCTCGGGACTGACAGGGGGGTCGGATGAGCAGTACTTC
CASSSGLTGGSDEQYF
>TRBV2|TRBD1|TRBJ1-5|.
TGTGCCAGCGGGGCGGACAGGGGGAATCAGCCCCAGCATTTT
CASGADRGNQPQHF
>TRBV19|TRBD1|TRBJ1-1|once
TGTGCCAGTAGTTTGCAGGGGGCGAACACTGAAGCTTTCTTT
CASSLQGANTEAFF
>TRBV4-1|.|TRBJ2-3|.
TGCGCCAGCAGCCCAGGGGAAGTGGCAGATACGCAGTATTTT
CASSPGEVADTQYF
>TRBV7-9|.|TRBJ1-4|.
TGTGCCAGCAGCTCGACGTCCGGGACGGGCGATGAAAAACTGTTTTTT
CASSSTSGTGDEKLFF
>TRBV30|.|TRBJ1-2|.
TGTGCCCGGCTTCAGGGTGGAAAATCTAACTATGGCTACACCTTC
CARLQGGKSNYGYTF
>TRBV7-2|.|TRBJ2-1|.
TGTGCCAGCAGGGCTGCCGGGGCAGGCAATGAGCAGTTCTTC
CASRAAGAGNEQFF
>TRBV30|.|TRBJ1-4|few
TGTGCCTGGAGTCGACCCGGGACATGGGATGAAAAACTGTTTTTT
CAWSRPGTWDEKLFF
>TRBV10-3|.|TRBJ2-7|.
TGTGCCATCAGTTCCTCCCGCGGGGGCGGAACCTCCTACGAGCAGTACTTC
CAISSSRGGGTSYEQYF
>TRBV21-1|.|TRBJ2-7|.
TGTGCCAGCAACTTTACAGGGGGCTCCTACGAGCAGTACTTC
CASNFTGGSYEQYF